This record looks at one TCR beta chain sequence and its context. Its antigen is unknown. This sample was taken from a study of shared clonotypes between healthy human individuals. The CDR3 loop spans 16 amino acids. Trimming pared 5 bases from V and 6 bases from J, leaving 19 bases between. CDR1 is MDHEN, CDR2 SYDVKM, per germline. Positively selected for CCR7, the CD45RO-negative cells used as naive CD8 cells excluded terminally differentiated effector memory CD45RA+ cells. Assay used: immunoSEQ multiplex PCR; TCRdb lists only in-frame clones, some missing. The table includes about 1,900,000 clones, approximately 94% detected once. Findings and limits, study-wide: Generation probability values for non-shared clonotypes were lower than those for clonotypes shared by all four donors. It was observed that roughly 5.1% of naive CD4 clonotypes were shared across a handful of donors.

The sequencing sample was made of naive CD8+ T cells sorted from blood. The receptor was isolated from a young man in good health. This sequence joins TRBV28 and TRBJ1-4, with TRBD1 as a possible D gene (6 bases). Written as DNA, the CDR3 is TGTGCCAGCAGTGGGATTTTACGGACAGATTATGAAAAACTGTTTTTT. This encodes CASSGILRTDYEKLFF.